This is a list of T cell receptor beta chains from one sample in a study of CD8 T cells in ankylosing spondylitis. TCRdb passed the 5' RACE reads through MiXCR, listing each CDR3 protein once. The table lists nearly 250,000 distinct CDR3 sequences, 32% of them singletons, with around 4.4% in the top ten. Specimen: blood, either unsorted or a sorted T cell fraction (not recorded which). The receptors originated from a male donor with ankylosing spondylitis or in good health (not recorded which). The CDR3 runs from the conserved cysteine through the conserved F or W. A D gene is named only where the DNA matches it firmly. Expanded clones are given a class, and other clones once, few, many or no size at all.

size	V	J	D	DNA	CDR3
few	TRBV6-1	TRBJ2-3	.	TGTGCCAGCAGGACACAGAGAGATTCAGATACGCAGTATTTT	CASRTQRDSDTQYF
.	TRBV12-3/TRBV12-4	TRBJ2-7	.	TGTGCCAGCAGTCGCAGGGTGACTACGGTTAACGAGCAGTACTTC	CASSRRVTTVNEQYF
few	TRBV12-3/TRBV12-4	TRBJ1-2	.	TGTGCCAGCAGTTTAGCGAGGGGCGCGGGTGGCTACACCTTC	CASSLARGAGGYTF
few	TRBV6-4	TRBJ2-3	TRBD1	TGTGCCAGCAGTGACTCACAGGGGGCAGATACGCAGTATTTT	CASSDSQGADTQYF
.	TRBV4-1	TRBJ1-1	.	TGCGCCAGCAACGCTCTCGACATGAACACTGAAGCTTTCTTT	CASNALDMNTEAFF
.	TRBV7-9	TRBJ2-5	TRBD2	TGTGCCAGCAGCTCCAGACTAGCGGGGGGCCAAGAGACCCAGTACTTC	CASSSRLAGGQETQYF
.	TRBV20-1	TRBJ2-7	TRBD2	TGCAGTGCTAGACTGGCGGGACTAGCGGGGGGTGAGCAGTACTTC	CSARLAGLAGGEQYF
few	TRBV10-3	TRBJ1-5	.	TGTGCCATCAGTGAGTCGGGGGGGCTTGAGCAGCCCCAGCATTTT	CAISESGGLEQPQHF
.	TRBV5-4	TRBJ2-3	.	TGTGCCAGCAGCATATACAGGGTGAGGACAGATACGCAGTATTTT	CASSIYRVRTDTQYF
few	TRBV12-3/TRBV12-4	TRBJ2-7	TRBD2	TGTGCCAGCAGTTTAAGGGGAGGGGAATCCTACGAGCAGTACTTC	CASSLRGGESYEQYF
few	TRBV5-1	TRBJ2-3	.	TGCGCCAGCAGCCTCGGGGACGGCACAGATACGCAGTATTTT	CASSLGDGTDTQYF
.	TRBV12-3/TRBV12-4	TRBJ2-5	TRBD2	TGTGCCAGCAGCCGGGTCGGACTAGCGTCCAAGACCCAGTACTTC	CASSRVGLASKTQYF
few	TRBV12-3/TRBV12-4	TRBJ2-2	.	TGTGCCAGCAGCCTCAGTGGGACGAACACCGGGGAGCTGTTTTTT	CASSLSGTNTGELFF
once	TRBV12-3/TRBV12-4	TRBJ2-6	.	TGTGCCAGCAGTTTCTGGCCTTCTGGGGCCAACGTCCTGACTTTC	CASSFWPSGANVLTF
.	TRBV27	TRBJ2-7	TRBD1	TGTGCCAGCAGTTCCCCGGACAGGAGCTCCTACGAGCAGTACTTC	CASSSPDRSSYEQYF
.	TRBV20-1	TRBJ2-7	.	TGCAGTGCTAGCACCGCCTACGAGCAGTACTTC	CSASTAYEQYF
.	TRBV6-1	TRBJ2-3	.	TGTGCCACCTGGGGGGGCCGGTCAGATACGCAGTATTTT	CATWGGRSDTQYF
few	TRBV7-7	TRBJ2-5	.	TGTGCCAGCAGCTTAGAACCGTCCGCAGCGGAGACCCAGTACTTC	CASSLEPSAAETQYF
.	TRBV12-3/TRBV12-4	TRBJ2-3	.	TGTGCCAGCAGCCCAGAATATAGTGGCGCAGATACGCAGTATTTT	CASSPEYSGADTQYF
many	TRBV5-1	TRBJ2-7	TRBD1	TGTGCCAGCAGCCCGGGACAGGGGGGATACGAGCAGTACTTC	CASSPGQGGYEQYF
few	TRBV12-3/TRBV12-4	TRBJ2-4	TRBD1	TGTGCCAGCAGCTACCGGGACAGGGTAAACATTCAGTACTTC	CASSYRDRVNIQYF
.	TRBV20-1	TRBJ1-6	TRBD1	TGCAGTGCTAGTTGGCAGGGGGCCTCACCCCTCCACTTT	CSASWQGASPLHF
few	TRBV7-6	TRBJ2-1	TRBD2	TGTGCCAGCAGCCCACACTCGGGACTAGTCTACAATGAGCAGTTCTTC	CASSPHSGLVYNEQFF
.	TRBV12-3/TRBV12-4	TRBJ1-2	.	TGTGCCAGCAGTTTGAGTCTTGGGAAGGGTAACTATGGCTACACCTTC	CASSLSLGKGNYGYTF
.	TRBV20-1	TRBJ2-7	.	TGCAGTGCTAGGGGGTCTTTGGCCTACGAGCAGTACTTC	CSARGSLAYEQYF
few	TRBV10-3	TRBJ1-1	.	TGTGCCATCGCCTCTGACAGGAACACTGAAGCTTTCTTT	CAIASDRNTEAFF
.	TRBV29-1	TRBJ2-1	.	TGCAGCGTTGATTCGGGGGCGAGCTCCTACACTGAGCAGTTCTTC	CSVDSGASSYTEQFF
few	TRBV7-9	TRBJ1-1	.	TGTGCCAGCAGCAGCCGAACAGGGCTGGGCACTGAAGCTTTCTTT	CASSSRTGLGTEAFF
.	TRBV20-1	TRBJ2-7	.	TGCAGTTCTAAAGTAGCCTACGAGCAGTACTTC	CSSKVAYEQYF
few	TRBV20-1	TRBJ2-1	.	TGCAGTGCCAAGAGCGGTCTCTCTATTTACAATGAGCAGTTCTTC	CSAKSGLSIYNEQFF
.	TRBV20-1	TRBJ2-3	.	TGCAGTGCTAGAGACGCCAGGGGCCGCGATACGCAGTATTTT	CSARDARGRDTQYF
.	TRBV12-3/TRBV12-4	TRBJ1-4	.	TGTGCCAGCAGTATACGGCTGGGGATTGGTGAAAAACTGTTTTTT	CASSIRLGIGEKLFF
.	TRBV5-1	TRBJ1-2	.	TGCGCCAGCAGCTTGGAAGCCGCATCGCAGCGCTACACCTTC	CASSLEAASQRYTF
.	TRBV7-2	TRBJ1-1	.	TGTGCCAGCAGCTTAGGGGGAGGGGAGACTGAAGCTTTCTTT	CASSLGGGETEAFF
many	TRBV6-5	TRBJ1-2	.	TGTGCCAGCAGTTCTCCGGGGGGTGGCTATGGCTACACCTTC	CASSSPGGGYGYTF
few	TRBV20-1	TRBJ2-7	TRBD2	TGCAGTGCTTCCCAGGCACTAGCGGGGGGGCTCGACGAGCAGTACTTC	CSASQALAGGLDEQYF
few	TRBV7-7	TRBJ2-5	TRBD2	TGTGCTAGCAGCCGGGGGGGGATGGAGACCCAGTACTTC	CASSRGGMETQYF
few	TRBV20-1	TRBJ2-2	.	TGCAGTGCTAGAGAGAACAGCGCGGGTGGGGAGCTGTTTTTT	CSARENSAGGELFF
.	TRBV7-9	TRBJ2-5	TRBD1	TGTGCCAGCAGCTTAGCCGGGACAGGGGATTGGGAGACCCAGTACTTC	CASSLAGTGDWETQYF
few	TRBV7-9	TRBJ2-3	TRBD1	TGTGCCAGCAGCTTTCCCGATGGACAGGTGACAGATACGCAGTATTTT	CASSFPDGQVTDTQYF
.	TRBV12-3/TRBV12-4	TRBJ1-1	.	TGTGCCAGCACTTACTACGTAGCTGAAGCTTTCTTT	CASTYYVAEAFF
.	TRBV7-8	TRBJ1-5	TRBD1	TGTGCCAGCAGCTTACAGACGGGACAGGGGCTCTATAGCAATCAGCCCCAGCATTTT	CASSLQTGQGLYSNQPQHF
.	TRBV5-1	TRBJ1-1	.	TGCGCCAGCAGCTTGGAGGGTGTGGAAGCTTTCTTT	CASSLEGVEAFF
.	TRBV30	TRBJ2-3	.	TGTGCCTGGAGTGTACTGAACAGTCTCACAGATACGCAGTATTTT	CAWSVLNSLTDTQYF
.	TRBV5-1	TRBJ2-1	.	TGCGCCAGCAGCTTGGGGCTAGACGCCTACAATGAGCAGTTCTTC	CASSLGLDAYNEQFF
few	TRBV11-1	TRBJ2-2	.	TGTGCCAGCAGCCAAGGACCCGGCACCGGGGAGCTGTTTTTT	CASSQGPGTGELFF
.	TRBV12-3/TRBV12-4	TRBJ2-2	TRBD2	TGTGCCAGCAGTTTTGTGGCTAGCGGGGGCGGGGAGCTGTTTTTT	CASSFVASGGGELFF